Below, 32 T cell receptor beta chains from the same sample are listed, as sequenced in a study of cytotoxic CD8 clonotypes in ibrutinib-treated CLL. The data were produced by immunoSEQ multiplex PCR, yet TCRdb's version contains in-frame clones alone and is incomplete. The profile shows 20,000 or so clones, approximately 74% of them singletons. The sequenced sample was PBMCs, obtained before ibrutinib treatment. The receptors were sampled from a human donor with chronic lymphocytic leukemia.

As for this clone: One junction end disagrees with the germline gene, perhaps due to a read error. The chain carries TRBV30 and TRBJ1-1; 8 bases agree with TRBD1. This CDR3 has 12 amino acids. CDR1 and CDR2 from the germline V gene are GTSNPN and SVGIG (reference sequence). The chain's CDR3 is CAGRQGYTEAFF. As DNA, the CDR3 is TGTGCCGGGAGACAGGGGTACACTGAAGCTTTCTTT.

The J gene is TRBJ2-3, the V gene TRBV6-6; 7 bases line up with TRBD2. This CDR3 region has 15 residues. Germline lookup yields CDR1 MNHNY and CDR2 SVGAGI (reference sequence). With V trimmed by 2 bases and J by 2 bases, 4 bases remained unmatched. CDR3: CASSYGGRATDTQYF. The CDR3 nucleotides read TGTGCCAGCAGTTACGGGGGGAGGGCCACAGATACGCAGTATTTT.

This CDR3 reads CASSLFPGTDGLDEQFF. In nucleotides, the CDR3 is TGTGCCAGCAGTTTGTTCCCCGGGACCGACGGGTTAGATGAGCAGTTCTTC. V and J are TRBV28 and TRBJ2-1, with D perhaps being TRBD1 or TRBD2 (5 bases each). The V and J ends lost 3 bases and 8 bases respectively, with 23 bases between them. The CDR3 has 17 residues. Germline loops: CDR1 MDHEN, CDR2 SYDVKM.

The rearrangement joins TRBV4-1 to TRBJ2-2, with D maybe TRBD1 (6 bases). The CDR3 has 18 amino acids. CDR1 and CDR2 (germline): MGHRA, YSYEKL. Trimming left V 1 base short and J 0 bases short, with 15 bases between. The CDR3 nucleotides read TGCGCCAGCAGCCAAGGTGGGGACATCGAACCGAACACCGGGGAGCTGTTTTTT. Residues: CASSQGGDIEPNTGELFF.

The V gene is TRBV4-2, the J gene TRBJ2-3; D tentatively fits TRBD1 or TRBD2 (6 bases each). Germline assignment: CDR1 LGHNA and CDR2 YNFKEQ. Trimming shortened V by 0 bases and J by 3 bases, and 10 bases separated the two germline ends. This CDR3 has 15 residues. The CDR3 loop reads CASSQEIGGTDTQYF. Written as DNA, the CDR3 is TGTGCCAGCAGCCAAGAGATAGGGGGGACAGATACGCAGTATTTT.

The chain carries TRBV4-3 and TRBJ2-3; TRBD2 matches 12 bases. The CDR3 has 20 amino acids. V lost 0 bases and J lost 1; bases outside the gene matches: 11. Germline-derived CDR1 and CDR2 are LGHNA and YSLEER. The CDR3 region is CASSQDLAGGQGWGTDTQYF. CDR3 bases: TGCGCCAGCAGCCAAGATCTAGCGGGAGGGCAAGGGTGGGGCACAGATACGCAGTATTTT.

This clone was picked up a small number of times. A read error may account for a junction end that differs from germline. The rearrangement uses TRBV20-1 and TRBJ1-5; D gene uncertain. CDR3 length equals 11 residues. Germline V gene data show CDR1 as DFQATT and CDR2 as SNEGSKA (reference sequence). In nucleotides, the CDR3 is TGCAGTGCTAGCAGCAGTCAGCCCCAGCATTTT. Its translation: CSASSSQPQHF.

The CDR3 here is CASSLRQFGEKLFF. The CDR3 bases are TGTGCCAGCAGCTTGAGGCAGTTTGGGGAAAAACTGTTTTTT. The chain joins TRBV5-5 to TRBJ1-4; no definite D call. V was shortened by 1 base and J by 8 bases, with 12 bases between the two germline ends. The CDR3 loop spans 14 amino acids. Germline CDR1 SGHKS, CDR2 YYEKEE (reference sequence).

The rearrangement uses TRBV9 and TRBJ2-7; D is undetermined. Germline V CDR1 and CDR2: SGDLS, YYNGEE. The CDR3 has 14 residues. The V gene lost 4 bases and the J gene lost 3 bases, with 14 bases spanning the gap. The CDR3 coding sequence is TGTGCCAGCAGCCCTCAAGTCGCCGACTACGAGCAGTACTTC. Its translation is CASSPQVADYEQYF.

This clone is a singleton in its sample. The J gene is TRBJ2-5, the V gene TRBV28; no definite D call. Germline V gene lookup returns CDR1 MDHEN and CDR2 SYDVKM. The CDR3 spans 13 residues. V was trimmed by 3 bases and J by 5 bases, leaving 10 bases between them. The CDR3 DNA follows: TGTGCCAGCAGTTTTGAAGATCAGGAGACCCAGTACTTC. Residues: CASSFEDQETQYF.

The chain joins TRBV28 to TRBJ1-1, with a possible D match to TRBD1 (6 bases). This CDR3 comprises 15 residues. Deletions cut 5 bases from V and 6 bases from J, with 19 bases between. The germline V gene encodes CDR1 MDHEN and CDR2 SYDVKM. The chain's CDR3 is CASSPPDRQYSEAFF. The CDR3 bases are TGTGCCAGCAGTCCCCCGGACAGACAGTACTCTGAAGCTTTCTTT. Complete variable domain (other parts from reference TRBV28 and TRBJ1-1): DVKVTQSSRYLVKRTGEKVFLECVQDMDHENMFWYRQDPGLGLRLIYFSYDVKMKEKGDIPEGYSVSREKKERFSLILESASTNQTSMYLCASSPPDRQYSEAFFGQGTRLTVV.

The chain is built from TRBV6-5 and TRBJ1-1; a possible D gene is TRBD1 (5 bases). Trimming cost V 6 bases and J 10 bases, with 18 bases left between them. Germline CDR1 and CDR2: MNHEY and SVGAGI. This CDR3 has 13 amino acids. The CDR3 DNA sequence: TGTGCCAGCAGCATCCCCGGGGGGGAAGGAGCTTTCTTT. Protein product: CASSIPGGEGAFF.

V usage is TRBV28 and J usage is TRBJ2-1, with a possible D match to TRBD2 (6 bases). Trimming stripped 7 bases from V and 4 bases from J, with 20 bases between. CDR1 MDHEN and CDR2 SYDVKM come from the germline V gene. This CDR3 is built from 16 residues. This CDR3 is CASIGGSGVGYNEQFF. The CDR3 DNA reads TGTGCCAGCATTGGAGGATCGGGAGTTGGGTACAATGAGCAGTTCTTC. The full variable domain, in which reference TRBV28 and TRBJ2-1 provide the parts outside the CDR3, is DVKVTQSSRYLVKRTGEKVFLECVQDMDHENMFWYRQDPGLGLRLIYFSYDVKMKEKGDIPEGYSVSREKKERFSLILESASTNQTSMYLCASIGGSGVGYNEQFFGPGTRLTVL.

The chain's CDR3 is CASSKCEQYF. CDR3 bases: TGTGCCAGCAGCAAGTGCGAGCAGTACTTC. The chain employs TRBV7-3 and TRBJ2-7, with no clear D. The V end lost 5 bases, the J end lost 6 bases, and 5 bases lay between the germline ends. Germline CDR1 is SGHTA and CDR2 is FQGTGA. CDR3 size: 10 residues.

V usage is TRBV6-5 and J usage is TRBJ2-1, with D tentatively TRBD1 (6 bases). CDR3 size: 15 residues. V gave up 7 bases and J gave up 2 bases, with 15 bases separating them. CDR1 is MNHEY and CDR2 is SVGAGI in the germline V gene. This chain's CDR3 is CASNRGQMPYNEQFF. The CDR3 DNA sequence: TGTGCCAGCAACCGAGGACAGATGCCCTACAATGAGCAGTTCTTC.

The rearrangement links TRBV7-2 to TRBJ2-1, with TRBD1 matching 7 bases. V lost 1 base, J lost 2 bases, and 8 bases stayed unmatched. Germline CDR1 SGHTA, CDR2 FQGNSA. The CDR3 extends over 17 amino acids. The CDR3 bases are TGTGCCAGCAGCTTAGAAGTTACGACAGGGCCCTACAATGAGCAGTTCTTC. This translates into CASSLEVTTGPYNEQFF.

This rearrangement joins TRBV5-1 to TRBJ2-3; D unclear. The germline V and J ends were trimmed by 3 bases and 0 bases, with 2 bases remaining between them. Germline V gene data show CDR1 as SGHRS and CDR2 as YFSETQ. This CDR3 is 12 amino acids long. In DNA, the CDR3 is TGCGCCAGCAGCTCTAGCACAGATACGCAGTATTTT. Encoded protein: CASSSSTDTQYF.

This clone has a single count. This chain connects TRBV7-9 to TRBJ1-4; the D is unclear. This CDR3 is built from 11 residues. The V and J ends lost 5 bases and 4 bases respectively, with 2 bases between them. CDR1 is SEHNR and CDR2 is FQNEAQ in the germline V gene (reference sequence). The CDR3 DNA reads as TGTGCCAGCAGCCGTAATGAAAAACTGTTTTTT. Its translation is CASSRNEKLFF.

The rearrangement uses TRBV28 and TRBJ1-5; TRBD1 might be the D (5 bases). Trimming cost V 1 base and J 2 bases, with 12 bases left between them. Germline CDR1 is MDHEN and CDR2 is SYDVKM. The CDR3 runs 16 residues. This chain's CDR3 is CASSLSQALGNQPQHF. The CDR3 nucleotides read TGTGCCAGCAGTTTATCACAGGCGTTGGGCAATCAGCCCCAGCATTTT. Using reference TRBV28 and TRBJ1-5 for the parts outside the CDR3, the full variable domain is DVKVTQSSRYLVKRTGEKVFLECVQDMDHENMFWYRQDPGLGLRLIYFSYDVKMKEKGDIPEGYSVSREKKERFSLILESASTNQTSMYLCASSLSQALGNQPQHFGDGTRLSIL.

The chain uses TRBV27 and TRBJ2-7, with D possibly matching TRBD1 (6 bases). Per germline, CDR1 MNHEY and CDR2 SMNVEV (reference sequence). Trimming removed 2 bases at V and 13 bases at J, with 18 bases between. This CDR3 is 13 amino acids long. Here the CDR3 reads CASSLQGSVRLYF. The DNA for the CDR3 is TGTGCCAGCAGTTTACAGGGGTCCGTCAGGTTATACTTC.

The J gene is TRBJ2-1, the V gene TRBV11-3; 10 nucleotides align to TRBD2. With V trimmed by 1 base and J by 8 bases, 5 bases remained unmatched. Germline CDR1 reads SGHNT; CDR2 reads YENEEA. The CDR3 is made up of 15 amino acids. The CDR3, as DNA: TGTGCCAGCAGCTTAGGACTAGCGGGTACCGATGAGCAGTTCTTC. This sequence encodes CASSLGLAGTDEQFF. Looking up the rest from reference TRBV11-3 and TRBJ2-1 gives the full variable domain: EAGVVQSPRYKIIEKKQPVAFWCNPISGHNTLYWYLQNLGQGPELLIRYENEEAVDDSQLPKDRFSAERLKGVDSTLKIQPAELGDSAVYLCASSLGLAGTDEQFFGPGTRLTVL.

This clone was picked up one time. The chain has TRBV28 and TRBJ2-5; 7 nucleotides line up with TRBD1. CDR3 length: 15 amino acids. The J segment lost 5 bases and the V segment lost 6 bases, leaving 12 bases of the junction unmatched. CDR1 and CDR2 from the germline V gene are MDHEN and SYDVKM. CDR3 sequence reads: CASSHRDRAWETQYF. The CDR3 DNA is TGTGCCAGCAGCCACCGAGACAGGGCGTGGGAGACCCAGTACTTC.

CDR3 sequence (DNA): TGTGCCAGCAGTTTATCCCGGACTAGCGGATACAATGAGCAGTTCTTC. The encoded protein is CASSLSRTSGYNEQFF. The chain couples TRBV27 to TRBJ2-1; 10 positions agree with TRBD2. The CDR3 sequence is 16 residues long. Germline lookup yields CDR1 MNHEY and CDR2 SMNVEV (reference sequence). V trimming: 0 bases; J trimming: 4 bases; junction bases outside the gene matches: 3.

This clone was observed a single time. The rearrangement joins TRBV7-6 to TRBJ1-1; D not resolved. Per the germline V gene, CDR1 is SGHVS and CDR2 is FNYEAQ. The CDR3 spans 13 residues. Trimming removed 3 bases from V and 1 base from J, with 6 bases in between. The CDR3, as DNA: TGTGCCAGCAGCTTTCAGCCGAACACTGAAGCTTTCTTT. The encoded protein is CASSFQPNTEAFF.

The V and J genes are TRBV6-5 and TRBJ1-2; the match to TRBD1 covers 7 bases. V lost 5 bases, J lost 8 bases, and 5 bases stayed unmatched. Germline CDR1 MNHEY, CDR2 SVGAGI. The CDR3 runs to 12 residues. The DNA for the CDR3 is TGTGCCAGCAGTAGAGACAGGGAAGGCTACACCTTC. This sequence encodes CASSRDREGYTF.

The chain joins TRBV5-6 to TRBJ2-6; 7 bases are a match to TRBD1. J lost 0 bases, V lost 4 bases, and 4 bases had no gene match. This CDR3 contains 16 residues. Germline V CDR1 and CDR2: SGHDT, YYEEEE. The DNA of the CDR3 is TGTGCCAGCAGCCCTACAGGGGACTCTGGGGCCAACGTCCTGACTTTC. Protein sequence: CASSPTGDSGANVLTF.

The rearrangement uses TRBV5-4 and TRBJ2-7; TRBD1 agrees at 8 bases. CDR3 size: 14 residues. V was pared by 3 bases and J by 2 bases, with 4 bases of the junction left unmatched. Germline V lookup: CDR1 SGHNT, CDR2 YYREEE (reference sequence). The CDR3 region is CASSYGQGPYEQYF. CDR3 nucleotides: TGTGCCAGCAGCTATGGACAGGGACCCTACGAGCAGTACTTC.

A remark on this clone: Other DNA sequences in the sample encode the same CDR3. The genes are TRBV5-1 and TRBJ2-5, with D possibly being TRBD1 or TRBD2 (5 bases each). This CDR3 has 14 residues. V lost 0 bases, J lost 2 bases, and 8 bases lay in between. CDR1 and CDR2 from the germline V gene are SGHRS and YFSETQ. The CDR3 bases are TGCGCCAGCAGCTTGGGAGGGGTTCAAGAGACCCAGTACTTC. This encodes CASSLGGVQETQYF.

This clone has more than one count but fewer than ten. This chain uses TRBV6-5 with TRBJ2-7; 10 bases line up with TRBD1. V shed 4 bases and J 5 bases; nucleotides not matched to a gene: 5. CDR1 MNHEY and CDR2 SVGAGI come from the germline V gene. The CDR3 contains 14 residues. CDR3 sequence (DNA): TGTGCCAGCAGTTCCGGGACAGGGGTCCACGAGCAGTACTTC. It specifies CASSSGTGVHEQYF.

The rearrangement joins TRBV5-4 to TRBJ2-7, with no clear D. There are 14 residues in the CDR3. Per the germline V gene, CDR1 is SGHNT and CDR2 is YYREEE (reference sequence). Trimming took off 3 bases at V and 3 bases at J, with 13 bases between the two ends. For the CDR3, the DNA is TGTGCCAGCAGCTACGGGCTAGGAGACTACGAGCAGTACTTC. Encoded protein: CASSYGLGDYEQYF. The full variable domain, in which reference TRBV5-4 and TRBJ2-7 provide the parts outside the CDR3, is ETGVTQSPTHLIKTRGQQVTLRCSSQSGHNTVSWYQQALGQGPQFIFQYYREEENGRGNFPPRFSGLQFPNYSSELNVNALELDDSALYLCASSYGLGDYEQYFGPGTRLTVT.

This clone appeared once. The rearrangement uses TRBV28 and TRBJ1-5, with D uncertain. CDR3 length: 12 amino acids. V was cut by 8 bases and J by 1 base, with 6 bases left in between. Looked up from germline, CDR1 is MDHEN and CDR2 is SYDVKM. CDR3 DNA sequence: TGTGCCAGCGACATGAGCAATCAGCCCCAGCATTTT. Encoded protein: CASDMSNQPQHF.

This clone was seen only once. V usage is TRBV7-2 and J usage is TRBJ2-5; perhaps TRBD2 as D (6 bases). From germline, CDR1 is SGHTA and CDR2 FQGNSA. Between the trimmed V and J ends, which lost 1 base and 4 bases, there was a span of 10 bases. The CDR3 sequence is 14 residues long. The CDR3 region is CASSLVGGGETQYF. CDR3 sequence (DNA): TGTGCCAGCAGCTTAGTCGGGGGTGGAGAGACCCAGTACTTC.